These 4 T cell receptor beta chains originate from one sample sequenced in a study of beta chain features in type 1 diabetes. The authors reverse transcribed all of the isolated RNA, so sequencing captured expressed TCRB transcripts. Libraries were prepared by immunoSEQ multiplex PCR; TCRdb keeps only in-frame clonotypes and omits some of them. The sample holds approximately 380,000 clones, about 14% seen once. Sequencing was done on a sample of naive CD4+ T cells from blood. The origin of the receptors is a woman aged 18 to 35 in good health.

The chain employs TRBV7-2 and TRBJ2-1; TRBD2 matches 12 bases. Looked up from germline, CDR1 is SGHTA and CDR2 is FQGNSA. The CDR3 runs 14 residues. Losses at the gene ends were 4 bases for V and 7 bases for J; bases not matched to a gene: 2. Written as DNA, the CDR3 is TGTGCCAGCAGCTCGACTAGCGGGAGAAATGAGCAGTTCTTC. This codes for CASSSTSGRNEQFF. The complete variable domain, with remaining parts taken from reference TRBV7-2 and TRBJ2-1, reads GAGVSQSPSNKVTEKGKDVELRCDPISGHTALYWYRQSLGQGLEFLIYFQGNSAPDKSGLPSDRFSAERTGGSVSTLTIQRTQQEDSAVYLCASSSTSGRNEQFFGPGTRLTVL.

This clone was counted between two and nine times. V is TRBV15 and J is TRBJ2-2, with 9 positions matching TRBD1. This CDR3 is 16 amino acids long. Germline V CDR1 and CDR2: LNHNV, YYDKDF (reference sequence). V lost 4 bases, J lost 5 bases, and 8 bases stayed unmatched. The chain's CDR3 is CATSNLGTGSTGELFF. The DNA of the CDR3 is TGTGCCACCAGCAATCTCGGGACAGGGTCTACCGGGGAGCTGTTTTTT.

The chain recombines TRBV30 with TRBJ2-1; 12 nucleotides align to TRBD2. With V trimmed by 1 base and J by 0 bases, 10 bases remained unmatched. The germline gives CDR1 GTSNPN, CDR2 SVGIG (reference sequence). The CDR3 sequence is 19 residues long. CDR3 bases: TGTGCCTGGAGTGCGTCGACTAGCGGGAGACATAGCTCCTACAATGAGCAGTTCTTC. Protein: CAWSASTSGRHSSYNEQFF.

This clone was seen only a few times. The V call is TRBV29-1, the J call TRBJ2-2, with 8 bases aligning to TRBD2. Germline V gives CDR1 SQVTM, CDR2 ANQGSEA. The CDR3 is made up of 15 amino acids. V lost 6 bases, J lost 7 bases, and 13 bases stayed unmatched. This chain's CDR3 is CSVAPREVHRGELFF. The DNA for the CDR3 is TGCAGCGTGGCCCCGCGGGAGGTGCACCGCGGGGAGCTGTTTTTT.